This T cell receptor beta chain appears in the sequencing data of a study of shared clonotypes between healthy human individuals. At the level of the study: Each donor contributed plates that comprised three CD4 naive, three CD4 memory, two CD8 naive and one CD8 memory.

The assay was carried out at the deep level. Generated by immunoSEQ multiplex PCR, the TCRdb table keeps only in-frame clones and is missing some. The table shows some 1 million clones, with 70% to 80% occurring only once. Concerning this clone itself: Its antigen is as yet unknown.

Trimming removed 0 bases from V and 2 bases from J, with 13 bases in between. Per the germline V gene, CDR1 is SGHRS and CDR2 is YFSETQ. CDR3 length: 16 residues. Study-level results: An effect of sequencing depth on clonotype sharing among donors was expected. Since donors were few, the genetic and exposure-history diversity represented was limited.

The J gene is TRBJ2-3, the V gene TRBV5-1; D is perhaps TRBD1 (6 bases). Material for sequencing was memory CD4+ T cells sorted from blood. This sample's subset: CD45RA-negative fraction. The sequence was obtained from a man aged 18 to 30 in good health. The CDR3 DNA reads as TGCGCCAGCAGCTTGGAGGGGCAGGGGTTCACAGATACGCAGTATTTT. Protein: CASSLEGQGFTDTQYF. Supplemented by reference TRBV5-1 and TRBJ2-3, the full variable domain reads KAGVTQTPRYLIKTRGQQVTLSCSPISGHRSVSWYQQTPGQGLQFLFEYFSETQRNKGNFPGRFSGRQFSNSRSEMNVSTLELGDSALYLCASSLEGQGFTDTQYFGPGTRLTVL.